Following are 17 T cell receptor beta chains from one sample sequenced in a study of molecular identifiers for immune sequencing clone quantification. MiXCR was run by TCRdb on the PCR reads, yielding one entry per CDR3 protein. The sample has 50,000 to 70,000 distinct CDR3 sequences, roughly 18% seen once; the top ten hold roughly 1.6%. Sequenced material: naive CD8+ T cells from blood, with Jurkat cell RNA spiked in. Noted subset: FACS-sorted CD8+CD4-CCR7+CD45RA+ naive T cells. The receptors here all came from a human donor in good health. Some libraries in this study had Jurkat cell RNA spiked in.

This clonotype was recorded once. A much larger clone lies a single base off, so this may be a read error. The J gene is TRBJ2-3, the V gene TRBV5-1, with 15 bases fitting TRBD2. The length of the CDR3 is 16 residues. Germline V lookup: CDR1 SGHRS, CDR2 YFSETQ. This CDR3 is CASSIGTSGRTDTRYF. CDR3 nucleotide sequence: TGCGCCAGCAGCATTGGGACTAGCGGGAGGACAGATACGCGGTATTTT.

This clonotype was recorded a few times. This sequence may be a read error, since a much larger clone differs from it by one base. The genes are TRBV6-5 and TRBJ2-7; no clear D. This CDR3 is 13 amino acids long. Looked up from germline, CDR1 is MNHEY and CDR2 is SVGAGI. The CDR3 DNA reads TGTGCCAGCAGTTACGATGGAGCCTACGGGCAGTACTTC. As protein: CASSYDGAYGQYF.

This clonotype showed up many times. The CDR3 is CSAPREGVLSYEQYF. As DNA, the CDR3 is TGCAGTGCCCCCCGGGAGGGCGTTTTATCATACGAGCAGTACTTC. The chain joins TRBV20-1 to TRBJ2-7, with TRBD2 identical over 8 bases. The CDR3 loop spans 15 amino acids. Germline-derived CDR1 and CDR2 are DFQATT and SNEGSKA (reference sequence). After removal of 6 bases from V and 4 bases from J, the junction contained 14 bases not matched to a gene.

This clonotype has at least ten counts. The chain combines TRBV4-1 with TRBJ2-7; 12 bases match TRBD2. Germline loops: CDR1 MGHRA, CDR2 YSYEKL. V lost 1 base, J lost 2 bases, and 6 bases stayed unmatched. The CDR3 loop spans 17 amino acids. The CDR3 here is CASSQGRLAGDAYEQYF. CDR3 nucleotides: TGCGCCAGCAGCCAAGGACGACTAGCGGGAGATGCCTACGAGCAGTACTTC.

Note on this clonotype: Just one base apart from a much larger clone, this may be a read error. The CDR3 is CASSFLLGTGELVF. The CDR3 bases are TGTGCCAGCAGCTTCCTCCTAGGAACCGGGGAGCTGGTTTTT. V gene TRBV5-4 combines with J gene TRBJ2-2; D is perhaps TRBD2 (5 bases). CDR3 length: 14 residues. Germline lookup yields CDR1 SGHNT and CDR2 YYREEE (reference sequence).

This clonotype was observed many times. This chain uses TRBV5-1 with TRBJ2-1; 8 bases are shared with TRBD1. Per germline, CDR1 SGHRS and CDR2 YFSETQ. CDR3 length equals 13 residues. V shed 4 bases and J 8 bases; nucleotides not matched to a gene: 5. The CDR3 DNA follows: TGCGCCAGCAGCCAGGGACAGGTCGATGAGCAGTTCTTC. Protein: CASSQGQVDEQFF. Variable domain in full (rest from reference TRBV5-1 and TRBJ2-1): KAGVTQTPRYLIKTRGQQVTLSCSPISGHRSVSWYQQTPGQGLQFLFEYFSETQRNKGNFPGRFSGRQFSNSRSEMNVSTLELGDSALYLCASSQGQVDEQFFGPGTRLTVL.

This clonotype has a handful of counts. A much larger clone sits a single nucleotide away, making a read error possible. The chain recombines TRBV7-9 with TRBJ2-3, with no clear D. This CDR3 region has 14 residues. The germline V gene has CDR1 SEHNR and CDR2 FQNEAQ (reference sequence). The CDR3 coding sequence is TGTGCCGGCAGCTTGGCGTATACCACAGATACGCAGTATTTT. It specifies CAGSLAYTTDTQYF.

There are many counts of this clonotype. The gene calls are TRBV7-9 and TRBJ2-7; perhaps D is TRBD1 or TRBD2 (5 bases each). Germline CDR1 and CDR2: SEHNR and FQNEAQ (reference sequence). The CDR3 length is 11 residues. Trimming stripped 5 bases from V and 6 bases from J, with 8 bases between. CDR3 protein: CASSPGSEQYF. DNA for the CDR3: TGTGCCAGCAGCCCAGGGAGCGAGCAGTACTTC. The variable domain in full, with the rest retrieved from reference TRBV7-9 and TRBJ2-7, is DTGVSQNPRHKITKRGQNVTFRCDPISEHNRLYWYRQTLGQGPEFLTYFQNEAQLEKSRLLSDRFSAERPKGSFSTLEIQRTEQGDSAMYLCASSPGSEQYFGPGTRLTVT.

There are a few counts of this clonotype. The gene calls are TRBV28 and TRBJ1-1; 7 bases map to TRBD1. The junction had 3 bases not matched to a gene; V was cut back by 4 bases and J by 1 base. This CDR3 region has 14 residues. Germline lookup yields CDR1 MDHEN and CDR2 SYDVKM. CDR3 nucleotide sequence: TGTGCCAGCAGTTCTGACAGGGAGAACACTGAAGCTTTCTTT. Amino acids: CASSSDRENTEAFF.

Of note for this clonotype: This may be a read error: a much more frequent sequence differs by one nucleotide. The chain carries TRBV19 and TRBJ2-1; 8 nucleotides line up with TRBD2. This CDR3 has 13 amino acids. Germline-derived CDR1 and CDR2 are LNHDA and SQIVND (reference sequence). The CDR3 loop reads CVRSIGLAGEQFF. The CDR3 DNA sequence: TGTGTCAGAAGTATTGGACTAGCCGGTGAGCAGTTCTTC.

This clonotype was counted a single time. The chain recombines TRBV12-3 or TRBV12-4 with TRBJ2-5; D ambiguous. Trimming took 5 bases from V and 5 from J, leaving 9 bases between them. The CDR3 spans 12 residues. The DNA for the CDR3 is TGTGCCAGCAGTCCTAATAGGGAGACCCAGTACTTC. It yields the protein CASSPNRETQYF.

The table lists this clonotype with many counts. V gene TRBV20-1 combines with J gene TRBJ2-7, with 9 bases matching TRBD2. The CDR3 has 16 residues. The V segment lost 6 bases and the J segment 2 bases; nucleotides outside the gene matches: 14. CDR1 and CDR2 (germline): DFQATT, SNEGSKA (reference sequence). The CDR3 protein is CSAPSVASGTTYEQYF. CDR3 coding DNA: TGCAGTGCCCCGTCCGTGGCTAGCGGGACTACCTACGAGCAGTACTTC.

The rearrangement links TRBV24-1 to TRBJ2-3; 14 bases agree with TRBD2. Per the germline V gene, CDR1 is KGHDR and CDR2 is SFDVKD. With V trimmed by 8 bases and J by 4 bases, 19 bases remained unmatched. The length of the CDR3 is 20 residues. The CDR3 sequence: CATIATLDRAGLAGADTQYF. DNA of the CDR3: TGTGCCACCATCGCCACACTCGACAGGGCGGGACTAGCGGGAGCAGATACGCAGTATTTT.

At least ten counts were recorded for this clonotype. The chain carries TRBV7-9 and TRBJ1-5; tentative D call: TRBD1 (5 bases). The V and J ends lost 5 bases and 2 bases respectively, with 16 bases between them. Looked up from germline, CDR1 is SEHNR and CDR2 is FQNEAQ (reference sequence). CDR3 size: 16 residues. As DNA, the CDR3 is TGTGCCAGCAGCCCACTGGGGCAGGGTCGCAATCAGCCCCAGCATTTT. The encoded protein is CASSPLGQGRNQPQHF.

Details on this clonotype: Germline and junction disagree at one end, which may indicate a read error. The gene calls are TRBV20-1 and TRBJ2-1; TRBD2 agrees at 9 bases. The CDR3 is 13 amino acids. Germline V lookup: CDR1 DFQATT, CDR2 SNEGSKA (reference sequence). CDR3: CTAGTSNYNEQFF. CDR3 bases: TGTACCGCCGGGACTAGCAACTACAATGAGCAGTTCTTC.

This clonotype was found a few times. V gene TRBV3-1 combines with J gene TRBJ1-3; D remains unclear. Germline CDR1 reads LGHDT; CDR2 reads YNNKEL (reference sequence). This CDR3 contains 14 residues. V was trimmed by 4 bases and J by 0 bases, leaving 7 bases between them. CDR3 region: CASSPRVSGNTIYF. Here the CDR3 DNA reads TGTGCCAGCAGCCCACGGGTCTCTGGAAACACCATATATTTT.

Notes on this clonotype: The CDR3 end shows no conserved phenylalanine or tryptophan, and so a read error is likely. V gene TRBV11-2 combines with J gene TRBJ2-1; TRBD1 might be the D (6 bases). The CDR3 is 16 amino acids. The V end was cut by 0 bases, the J end by 0 bases, with 9 bases between. Per germline, CDR1 SGHAT and CDR2 FQNNGV. CDR3 nucleotides: TGTGCCAGCAGCTTAGAACAGGGCCCCTCCTACAATGAGCAGTTCTCC. Translation: CASSLEQGPSYNEQFS.